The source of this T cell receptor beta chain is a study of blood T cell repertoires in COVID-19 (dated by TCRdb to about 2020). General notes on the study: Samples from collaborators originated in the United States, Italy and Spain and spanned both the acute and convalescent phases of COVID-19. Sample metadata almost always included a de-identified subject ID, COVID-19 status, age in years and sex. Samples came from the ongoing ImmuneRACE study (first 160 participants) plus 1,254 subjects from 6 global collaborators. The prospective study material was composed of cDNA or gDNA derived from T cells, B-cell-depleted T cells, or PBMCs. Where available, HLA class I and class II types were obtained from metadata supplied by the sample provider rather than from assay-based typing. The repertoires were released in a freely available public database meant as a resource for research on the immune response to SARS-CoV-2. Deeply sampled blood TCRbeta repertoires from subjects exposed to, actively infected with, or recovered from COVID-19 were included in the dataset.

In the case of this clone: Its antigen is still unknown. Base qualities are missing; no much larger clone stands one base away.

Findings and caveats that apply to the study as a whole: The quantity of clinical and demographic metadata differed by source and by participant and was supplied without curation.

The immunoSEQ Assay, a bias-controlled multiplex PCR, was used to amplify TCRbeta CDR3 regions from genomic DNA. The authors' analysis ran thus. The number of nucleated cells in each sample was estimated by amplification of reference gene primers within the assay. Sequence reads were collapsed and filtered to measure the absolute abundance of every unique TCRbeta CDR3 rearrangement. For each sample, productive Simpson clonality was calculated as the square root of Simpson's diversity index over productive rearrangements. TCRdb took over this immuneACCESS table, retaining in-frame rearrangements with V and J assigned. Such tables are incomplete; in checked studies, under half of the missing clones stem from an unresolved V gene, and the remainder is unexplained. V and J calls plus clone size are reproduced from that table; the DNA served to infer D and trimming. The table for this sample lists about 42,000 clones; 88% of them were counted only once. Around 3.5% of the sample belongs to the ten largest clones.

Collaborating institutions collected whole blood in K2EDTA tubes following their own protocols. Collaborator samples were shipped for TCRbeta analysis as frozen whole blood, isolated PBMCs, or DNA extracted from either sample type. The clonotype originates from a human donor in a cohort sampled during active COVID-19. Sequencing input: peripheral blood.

The CDR3 region has the sequence CASSQVGGAEPQHF. The base sequence is TGCGCCAGCAGCCAAGTTGGGGGGGCTGAGCCCCAGCATTTT. This sequence uses TRBV4-1 and TRBJ1-5; the D segment could be TRBD1, given 6 matching bases. V is clipped by 1 base and J by 8 bases, and the sequence between their germline boundaries is 12 bases long. The CDR3 contains 14 residues, cysteine and phenylalanine counted. Here the CDR3 DNA is all that survives: 42 bases in frame from base 1. Per the germline V gene, MGHRA is the CDR1 and YSYEKL is the CDR2.